This entry concerns a single T cell receptor beta chain. Its specificity is not known. 13 Jbeta primers and 60 Vbeta primers were used for the PCR. Repertoires were generated with immunoSEQ multiplex PCR, while TCRdb's copy carries only in-frame clones and drops some. The data show approximately 220,000 clones, about 80% seen once. The germline V gene encodes CDR1 SGHRS and CDR2 YFSETQ. The CDR3 loop spans 15 amino acids. After removal of 5 bases from V and 0 bases from J, the junction contained 5 bases not matched to a gene. The source of the sample is a study of cytomegalovirus exposure and HLA in healthy donors. Study summary: HLA-typed donors were the source of 82 million or so unique TCRs, which an early data release held. The study placed about 86% of its roughly 430 genotyped donors in the Caucasian-associated ancestry cluster.

Study observations and caveats: Available immune exposure information covered CMV serostatus only. Reported results showed that the classifier diagnosed cytomegalovirus status with high specificity and sensitivity.

The sequenced material came from PBMCs. V gene TRBV5-1 combines with J gene TRBJ1-5; 7 bases align to TRBD1. The receptor was derived from a young man in good health and CMV-seronegative. DNA for the CDR3: TGCGCCAGCAGGACAGGGACCGATAGCAATCAGCCCCAGCATTTT. Amino acid sequence: CASRTGTDSNQPQHF.